This TCR beta chain stems from a study of post-analysis software for immune sequencing data. Study-wide context: Relapsing-remitting, secondary progressive and progressive-relapsing multiple sclerosis courses were included.

In regard to this clonotype: What it binds is unknown.

Unique molecular identifiers were carried by the TCR beta cDNA libraries. Using its own MiXCR run on the PCR reads, TCRdb lists one record per CDR3 protein. The data contain 820,000 or so distinct CDR3 sequences, under 70% of them seen just once; the ten biggest clones take up about 4.5%. Study results and limitations: TRBV5-6, TRBV5-1 and TRBV20-1 were among roughly five TRBV segments more frequent in patients than controls. Analysis by F measure revealed that same-batch samples clustered strongly together. Normalized Chao1 diversity was significantly reduced in patients versus controls.

The CDR3 is 15 amino acids. The sequenced sample was blood. The rearrangement links TRBV12-3 or TRBV12-4 to TRBJ2-7; no clear D. The closer fit of TRBJ2-5 to the DNA end suggests the J call may be wrong. The receptor was derived from a girl aged 10 to 17 with multiple sclerosis. The CDR3 loop is CASSPLRAPQETQYF. CDR3 coding DNA: TGTGCCAGCAGTCCCCTCAGAGCCCCACAAGAGACCCAGTACTTC.